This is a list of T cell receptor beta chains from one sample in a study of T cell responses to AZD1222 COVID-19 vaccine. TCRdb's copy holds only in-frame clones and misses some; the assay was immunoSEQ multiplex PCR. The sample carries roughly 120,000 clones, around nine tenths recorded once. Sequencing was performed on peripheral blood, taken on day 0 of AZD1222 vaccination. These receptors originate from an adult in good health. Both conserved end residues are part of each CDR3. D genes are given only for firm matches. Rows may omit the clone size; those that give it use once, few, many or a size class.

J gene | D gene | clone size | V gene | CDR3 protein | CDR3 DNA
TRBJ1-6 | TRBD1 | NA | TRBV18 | CASSPGTGDNSPLHF | TGTGCCAGCTCACCAGGGACAGGCGACAATTCACCCCTCCACTTT
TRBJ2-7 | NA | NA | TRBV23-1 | CANRVGPYEQYF | TGCGCCAACAGGGTGGGGCCCTACGAGCAGTACTTC
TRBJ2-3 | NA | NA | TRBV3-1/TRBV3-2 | CASSHSGVTDTQYF | TGTGCCAGCAGCCATTCCGGGGTTACAGATACGCAGTATTTT
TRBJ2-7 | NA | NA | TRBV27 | CASSLTENYEQYF | TGTGCCAGCAGTTTGACAGAAAACTACGAGCAGTACTTC
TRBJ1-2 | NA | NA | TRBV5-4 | CASSSPPYGYTF | TGTGCCAGCAGCTCCCCCCCGTATGGCTACACCTTC
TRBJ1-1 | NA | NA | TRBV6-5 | CASSFGQLNTEAFF | TGTGCCAGCAGTTTCGGACAGTTGAACACTGAAGCTTTCTTT
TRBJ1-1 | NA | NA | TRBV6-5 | CASNTSPVNTEAFF | TGTGCCAGCAACACCTCGCCGGTGAACACTGAAGCTTTCTTT
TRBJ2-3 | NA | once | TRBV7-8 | CASSSGGTDTQYF | TGTGCCAGCAGCTCGGGCGGCACAGATACGCAGTATTTT
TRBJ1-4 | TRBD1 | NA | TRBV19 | CASSLGQGVATNEKLFF | TGTGCCAGTAGTTTGGGACAGGGAGTTGCAACTAATGAAAAACTGTTTTTT
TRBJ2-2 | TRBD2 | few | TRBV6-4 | CASIVAGGHTGELFF | TGTGCCAGCATTGTAGCGGGGGGCCACACCGGGGAGCTGTTTTTT
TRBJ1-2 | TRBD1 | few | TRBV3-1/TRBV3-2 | CASSQEDRLEIYGYTF | TGTGCCAGCAGCCAGGAGGACAGGTTAGAGATCTATGGCTACACCTTC
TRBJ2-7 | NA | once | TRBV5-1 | CASSLEGARSYEQYF | TGCGCCAGCAGCTTGGAAGGGGCGCGTTCCTACGAGCAGTACTTC
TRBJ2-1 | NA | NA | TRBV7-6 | CASTPYSGAYNEQFF | TGTGCCAGCACCCCCTACTCGGGGGCCTACAATGAGCAGTTCTTC
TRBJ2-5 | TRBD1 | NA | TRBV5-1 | CASSLDRGQETQYF | TGCGCCAGCAGCTTGGACAGGGGACAAGAGACCCAGTACTTC
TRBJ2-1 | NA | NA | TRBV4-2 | CASSHDIDSIRYNEQFF | TGTGCCAGCAGCCACGATATTGACAGCATACGATACAATGAGCAGTTCTTC
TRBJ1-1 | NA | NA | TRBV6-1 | CASSEFRLNTEAFF | TGTGCCAGCAGTGAATTTCGGTTGAACACTGAAGCTTTCTTT
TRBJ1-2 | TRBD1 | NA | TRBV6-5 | CASRLGQGVYGYTF | TGTGCCAGCAGATTAGGACAGGGAGTCTATGGCTACACCTTC
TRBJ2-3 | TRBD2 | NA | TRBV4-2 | CASSPGTSLTDTQYF | TGTGCCAGCAGCCCGGGGACTAGCCTTACAGATACGCAGTATTTT
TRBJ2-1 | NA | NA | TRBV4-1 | CASSHLLRDNEQFF | TGCGCCAGCAGCCACCTCCTAAGGGACAATGAGCAGTTCTTC
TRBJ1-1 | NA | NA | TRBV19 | CASTWGGMNTEAFF | TGTGCCAGTACATGGGGGGGGATGAACACTGAAGCTTTCTTT
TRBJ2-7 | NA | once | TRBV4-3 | CASSPRPSGGYEQYF | TGCGCCAGCAGCCCTCGGCCATCGGGTGGCTACGAGCAGTACTTC
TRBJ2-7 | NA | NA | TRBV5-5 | CASSPLVGRGAYEQYF | TGTGCCAGCAGCCCCCTTGTTGGCAGGGGCGCCTACGAGCAGTACTTC
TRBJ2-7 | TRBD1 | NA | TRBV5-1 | CASSLPSGTGGESPYEQYF | TGCGCCAGCAGCCTGCCATCCGGGACAGGGGGCGAATCGCCCTACGAGCAGTACTTC
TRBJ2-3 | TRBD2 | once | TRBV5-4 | CASSPFGGADTQYF | TGTGCCAGCAGCCCCTTCGGGGGGGCAGATACGCAGTATTTT
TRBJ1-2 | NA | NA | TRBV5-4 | CASSLDTGYTF | TGTGCCAGCAGCCTGGACACGGGCTACACCTTC
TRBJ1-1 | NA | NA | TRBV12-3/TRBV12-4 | CASEGMGTEAFF | TGTGCCAGCGAAGGAATGGGGACTGAAGCTTTCTTT
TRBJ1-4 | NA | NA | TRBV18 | CASSPPSRGEKLFF | TGTGCCAGCTCACCACCGTCCAGAGGTGAAAAACTGTTTTTT
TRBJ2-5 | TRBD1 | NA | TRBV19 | CASSVTGGKTETQYF | TGTGCCAGTAGTGTCACAGGGGGCAAGACGGAGACCCAGTACTTC
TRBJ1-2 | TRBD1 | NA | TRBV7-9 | CASSTTGGAGGYTF | TGTGCCAGCAGCACTACAGGGGGCGCGGGTGGCTACACCTTC
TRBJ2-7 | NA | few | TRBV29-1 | CSVELLERVGEQYF | TGCAGCGTTGAACTCCTTGAGAGGGTCGGCGAGCAGTACTTC
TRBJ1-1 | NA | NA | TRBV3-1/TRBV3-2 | CASSQIDNTEAFF | TGTGCCAGTAGCCAAATTGATAACACTGAAGCTTTCTTT
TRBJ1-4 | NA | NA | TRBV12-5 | CASGLDDRKLFF | TGTGCTAGTGGTTTGGATGATCGGAAACTGTTTTTT
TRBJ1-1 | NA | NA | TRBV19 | CASSMKVFGGVAAFF | TGTGCCAGTAGTATGAAAGTATTCGGGGGGGTGGCGGCTTTCTTT
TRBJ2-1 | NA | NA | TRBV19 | CASSMFWQGGYNEQFF | TGTGCCAGTAGTATGTTCTGGCAGGGGGGTTACAATGAGCAGTTCTTC
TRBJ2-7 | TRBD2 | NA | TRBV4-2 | CASSQDLLGTSGYEQYF | TGTGCCAGCAGCCAAGATCTGTTGGGGACTAGCGGGTACGAGCAGTACTTC
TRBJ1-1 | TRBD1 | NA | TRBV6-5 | CASSITGGSTEAFF | TGTGCCAGCAGCATCACAGGGGGAAGCACTGAAGCTTTCTTT
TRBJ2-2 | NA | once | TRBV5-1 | CASSLSPPAGELFF | TGCGCCAGCAGCTTGAGCCCCCCGGCCGGGGAGCTGTTTTTT
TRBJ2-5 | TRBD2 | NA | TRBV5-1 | CASSPSGGVSATQYF | TGCGCCAGCAGCCCTAGCGGGGGGGTAAGCGCGACCCAGTACTTC
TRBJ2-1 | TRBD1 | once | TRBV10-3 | CAISGRQGNNEQFF | TGTGCCATCAGTGGGCGACAGGGTAACAATGAGCAGTTCTTC
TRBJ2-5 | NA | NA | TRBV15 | CATSRDMVLRGVETQYF | TGTGCCACCAGCAGAGATATGGTTCTAAGGGGAGTAGAGACCCAGTACTTC
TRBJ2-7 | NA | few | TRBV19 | CASGAYEQYF | TGTGCCTCGGGGGCCTACGAGCAGTACTTC
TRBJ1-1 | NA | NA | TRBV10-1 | CASTPLGWQTEAFF | TGCGCCAGCACCCCTCTAGGGTGGCAGACTGAAGCTTTCTTT
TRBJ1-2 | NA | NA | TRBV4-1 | CASSPGTTNYGYTF | TGCGCCAGCAGCCCCGGGACAACTAACTATGGCTACACCTTC
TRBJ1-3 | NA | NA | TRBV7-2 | CASSLGRGGNTIYF | TGTGCCAGCAGCTTAGGCAGGGGAGGAAACACCATATATTTT
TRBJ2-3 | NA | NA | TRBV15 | CATSPPADTQYF | TGTGCCACCAGCCCGCCCGCCGATACGCAGTATTTT
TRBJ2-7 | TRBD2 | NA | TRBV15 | CATSRAGGSHSYEQYF | TGTGCCACCAGCAGGGCGGGAGGGAGTCATTCCTACGAGCAGTACTTC
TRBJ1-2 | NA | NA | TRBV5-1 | CASSLGDGENYGYTF | TGCGCCAGCAGCTTGGGCGACGGAGAGAACTATGGCTACACCTTC
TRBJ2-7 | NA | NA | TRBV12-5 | CASGLVLGISHEQYF | TGTGCTAGTGGTTTGGTACTTGGTATTTCCCACGAGCAGTACTTC
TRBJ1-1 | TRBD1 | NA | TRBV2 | CASSASGQSTEAFF | TGTGCCAGCAGTGCATCGGGACAGAGCACTGAAGCTTTCTTT
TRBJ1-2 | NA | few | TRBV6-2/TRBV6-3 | CASSYSLGGNGYTF | TGTGCCAGCAGTTACTCCCTTGGAGGAAATGGCTACACCTTC
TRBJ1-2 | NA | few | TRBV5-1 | CASSLEGSLFSNYGYTF | TGCGCCAGCAGCTTGGAGGGCAGCTTGTTTTCTAACTATGGCTACACCTTC
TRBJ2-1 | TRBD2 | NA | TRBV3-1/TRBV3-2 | CASSPSSGGGLEQFF | TGTGCCAGCAGCCCCTCTAGCGGGGGGGGTCTTGAGCAGTTCTTC
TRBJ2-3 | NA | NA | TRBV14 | CASSQAHPTPGKARDTQYF | TGTGCCAGCAGCCAAGCCCACCCCACCCCCGGGAAGGCACGGGATACGCAGTATTTT